The source of this T cell receptor beta chain is a study of cytomegalovirus exposure and HLA in healthy donors. Only a few counts were recorded for this clone. Its target is not known. Germline-derived CDR1 and CDR2 are LGHNA and YSLEER. This CDR3 is built from 15 residues. J lost 3 bases, V lost 3 bases, and 4 bases had no gene match. In the PCR, 60 Vbeta and 13 Jbeta primers were used. The method was immunoSEQ multiplex PCR; TCRdb's version includes in-frame clones alone and lacks a portion of them. Of about 220,000 clones in the sample, nearly 80% were seen once. The study's findings and limits: Sequencing artifact likely explains a cluster of highly shared sequence variants.

The genes are TRBV4-3 and TRBJ2-3; 9 positions match TRBD1. The sequence was collected from a male donor in good health and CMV-seronegative. The sequenced sample was PBMCs. As DNA, the CDR3 is TGCGCCAGCAGCCAGAGGGGACAGGGTACAGATACGCAGTATTTT. Translated: CASSQRGQGTDTQYF.